This record concerns one TCR beta chain sequence. This clonotype was seen ten or more times. Its antigen specificity is not known. No clone much larger than this one lies a single base away; base qualities are absent. Here V drops 6 bases and J drops 4 bases, and the junction holds 16 bases not matched to any gene. The CDR3 contains 16 residues, cysteine and phenylalanine counted. The only DNA kept is the CDR3, 48 bases in frame from the first base. The CDR1 and CDR2 encoded by the germline V gene (reference sequence) are DFQATT and SNEGSKA. Receptors were amplified or captured by multiplex PCR. The data were produced on an Illumina HiSeq 2500. TCRbeta libraries were constructed through three rounds of nested PCR with primers (Table S4) according to protocols modified from ARM-PCR. Before sequencing, PCR products of 200-500 bp were cut from the gel and purified using the QIAquick gel extraction kit. In the source study's methods: Reads were cleaned with Trimmomatic, merged with FLASH into complete CDR3 sequences, and assigned to V(D)J germline segments with MiTCR. Clonal diversity was computed as the inverse Simpson's index with VDJtools. A read counted as productive if the sequence was in-frame and lacked a premature stop codon. Through fastp at Q25 and MiXCR, TCRdb rebuilt clones from the public reads, retaining in-frame beta chains. Identical CDR3 protein sequences are pooled into one entry, listed with their most common genes and DNA. The V and J calls here are based on TCRdb, not the publication. This sample holds 71,000 or so distinct CDR3 sequences; roughly 80% were observed only once. Of the sample, about an eighth is held by the ten largest clones.

The sample comes from a study of tumor and adjacent non-tumor tissue in lung cancer (dated by TCRdb to 2016 to 2019). Looking at the study overall: By cancer type, the cohort comprised eleven to twelve adenocarcinoma patients, a couple of squamous cell carcinoma patients and 1 small cell lung cancer patient. The study compared bulk TCRbeta repertoires between lung tumor tissue and matched distant non-tumor lung tissue from over 12 lung cancer patients. Ages among the roughly 15 patients ranged from about 31 to 80 years, there were some 10 men and 5 women, and disease was at TNM stage I to III. Some 30 paired specimens, one tumor and one normal lung sample per patient, were profiled by TCRbeta CDR3 sequencing. In total, sequencing yielded approximately 130,000,000 productive TCRbeta reads, which works out to an average of roughly 4.2 million reads per sample.

Bulk unsorted tissue served as the source for RNA extraction, and RNA quality was assessed using a NanoDrop ND-1000 and an Agilent 2100. Newly diagnosed lung cancer patients without prior chemotherapy who had been admitted for thoracic surgery in China between August and November 2014 were enrolled as donors. Patients who had received previous radiotherapy or chemotherapy, or who had another concurrent cancer, were excluded from the study. Surgical tissue pieces of about 1-2.1 cm3 were preserved in RNAlater solution and stored at -80 °C until use. Overall study outcomes, separate from this receptor: Significantly higher TCR diversity (inverse Simpson) was observed in tumor tissue than in normal lung tissue (approximately 440 vs 150, P = 0.0075, Mann-Whitney U test). TCR diversity was significantly higher in younger patients, and greater tumor TCR diversity was associated with shorter overall survival and shorter disease-free survival. Neither the sequencing platform nor unique molecular identifiers are mentioned in the methods. Only 15 or so patients were included in the cohort, and the need for larger samples and more detailed clinical data was noted by the authors. In normal lung, the top 100 clones accounted for a significantly larger cumulative share of the repertoire than in tumor tissue. Peripheral blood was not sequenced, so blood TCRbeta repertoires were not examined in the lung cancer patients of the study.

The source material was lung tumor tissue. The TCR comes from a woman between 45 and 60 years old with non-small cell lung cancer. The chain links TRBV20-1 with TRBJ2-3, with 7 central nucleotides matching TRBD1. The CDR3 region: CSAAGPTTGSADTQYF. The DNA reads as follows: TGCAGTGCCGCCGGCCCTACGACAGGGAGCGCAGATACGCAGTATTTT.